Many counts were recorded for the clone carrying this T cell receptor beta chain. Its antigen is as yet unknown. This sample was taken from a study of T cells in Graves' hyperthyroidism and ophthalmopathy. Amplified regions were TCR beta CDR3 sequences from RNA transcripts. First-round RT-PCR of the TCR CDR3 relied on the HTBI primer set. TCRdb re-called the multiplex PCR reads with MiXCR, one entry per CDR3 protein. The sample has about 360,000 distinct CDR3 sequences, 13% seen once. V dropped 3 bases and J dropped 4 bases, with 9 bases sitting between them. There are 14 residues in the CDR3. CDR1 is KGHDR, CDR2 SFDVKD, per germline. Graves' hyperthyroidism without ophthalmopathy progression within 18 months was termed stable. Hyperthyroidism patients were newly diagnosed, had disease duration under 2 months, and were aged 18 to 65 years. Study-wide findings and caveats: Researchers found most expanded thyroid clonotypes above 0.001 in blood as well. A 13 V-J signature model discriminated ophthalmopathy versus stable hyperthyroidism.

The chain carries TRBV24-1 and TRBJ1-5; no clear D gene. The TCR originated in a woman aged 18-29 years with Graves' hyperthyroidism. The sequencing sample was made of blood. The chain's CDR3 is CATSDPLTNQPQHF. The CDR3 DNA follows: TGTGCCACCAGTGATCCACTCACGAATCAGCCCCAGCATTTT.